Here is one T cell receptor beta chain with its context. This entry comes from a study of blood T cell repertoires in COVID-19. Study as a whole: COVID-19 samples collected from the United States, Italy and Spain covered acute and convalescent phases. Sources were T cells, B-cell-depleted T cells, or PBMCs; the material itself was cDNA or gDNA.

Original handling: The assay estimated nucleated cells by amplifying reference gene primers. Profiled with immunoSEQ multiplex PCR; TCRdb holds only in-frame clones, not every one. V, J and clone size reflect that table, while D and trimming were determined from the DNA. The sample carries approximately 240,000 clones, 88% recorded once. The CDR3 covers 15 residues. Germline assignment: CDR1 SGDLS and CDR2 YYNGEE. The germline V and J ends were trimmed by 0 bases and 2 bases, with 9 bases remaining between them. The rearrangement uses TRBV9 and TRBJ1-3, with D tentatively TRBD1 (5 bases). Input material: peripheral blood. This sequence was found in a woman aged 40-49 years who had recovered from COVID-19. The CDR3 DNA sequence: TGTGCCAGCAGCGTAGAGGGGTTCGCTGGAAACACCATATATTTT. This gives the protein CASSVEGFAGNTIYF.